This T cell receptor (beta chain) was captured by sequencing in a study of OX40 agonist ivuxolimab in advanced cancers. The CDR3 covers 14 residues. With 6 bases clipped from V and 8 bases from J, the junction kept 12 bases outside the gene matches. Germline V CDR1 and CDR2: MDHEN, SYDVKM. Only in-frame clones appear in the TCRdb table, and some are missing; sequencing was by immunoSEQ multiplex PCR. Seen here are some 130,000 clones, approximately 92% observed once, and the top ten hold about 0.55%. The sequenced sample was CD4+ or CD8+ T cells sorted from blood, obtained in a trial of the OX40 agonist ivuxolimab. V usage is TRBV28 and J usage is TRBJ1-2; 7 bases are a match to TRBD1. The sequence was collected from an adult with an advanced solid tumor such as melanoma, head and neck, liver or kidney cancer. The CDR3 nucleotides read TGTGCCAGCAGGCCCCCCGACAGGGTAGGCGGCTACACCTTC. It specifies CASRPPDRVGGYTF.